This T cell receptor beta chain comes out of a study of blood T cell repertoires in COVID-19. Overall study context: Samples of COVID-19 (acute and convalescent) were obtained from the United States, Italy and Spain. From T cells, B-cell-depleted T cells, or PBMCs came the material, which was cDNA or gDNA.

In the authors' workflow: The assay estimated nucleated cells by amplifying reference gene primers. Libraries were prepared by immunoSEQ multiplex PCR; TCRdb keeps only in-frame clonotypes and omits some of them. The V and J calls and clone size were taken over from that table, and D and trimming were inferred from the DNA. Of approximately 96,000 clones in the sample, over 75% were seen once. CDR3 length equals 15 residues. Trimming shortened V by 2 bases and J by 6 bases, and 17 bases separated the two germline ends. The germline V gene encodes CDR1 LGHDT and CDR2 YNNKEL (reference sequence). This receptor was obtained from a woman older than 75 with acute or convalescent COVID-19. This rearrangement joins TRBV3-1 (or the pseudogene TRBV3-2) to TRBJ2-7; weak D call: TRBD2 (6 bases). Sequencing was performed on peripheral blood. CDR3 sequence: CASSQRSGGRAEQYF. CDR3 DNA sequence: TGTGCCAGCAGCCAACGGTCCGGGGGTAGGGCCGAGCAGTACTTC.